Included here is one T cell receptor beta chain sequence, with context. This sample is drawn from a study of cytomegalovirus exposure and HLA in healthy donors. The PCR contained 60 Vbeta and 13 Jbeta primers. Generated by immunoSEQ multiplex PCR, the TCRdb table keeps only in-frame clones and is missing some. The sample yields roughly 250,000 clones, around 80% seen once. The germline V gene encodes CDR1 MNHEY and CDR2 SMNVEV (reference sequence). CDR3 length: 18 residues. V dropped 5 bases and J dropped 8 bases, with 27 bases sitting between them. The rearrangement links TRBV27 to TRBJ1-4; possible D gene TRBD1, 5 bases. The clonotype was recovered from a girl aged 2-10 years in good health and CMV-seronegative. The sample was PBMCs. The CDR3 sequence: CASSRSFGTVERREKLFF. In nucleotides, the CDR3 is TGTGCCAGCAGTCGATCTTTCGGGACTGTTGAACGAAGGGAAAAACTGTTTTTT.